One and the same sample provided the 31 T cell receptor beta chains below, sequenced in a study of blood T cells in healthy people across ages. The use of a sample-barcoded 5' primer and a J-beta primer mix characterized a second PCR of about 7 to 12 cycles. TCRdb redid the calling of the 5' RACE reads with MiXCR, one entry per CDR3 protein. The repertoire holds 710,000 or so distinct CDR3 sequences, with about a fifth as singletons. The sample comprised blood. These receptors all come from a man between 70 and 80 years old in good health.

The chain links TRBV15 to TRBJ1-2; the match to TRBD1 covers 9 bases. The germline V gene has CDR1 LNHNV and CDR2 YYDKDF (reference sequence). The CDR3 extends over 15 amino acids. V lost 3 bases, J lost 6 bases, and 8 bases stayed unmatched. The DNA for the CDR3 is TGTGCCACCAGCAGGGCACCGGGACAGGGTGATGGCTACACCTTC. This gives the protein CATSRAPGQGDGYTF.

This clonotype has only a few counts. The CDR3 DNA reads as TGCGCCAGCAGCCCCGGACAGGGGCGGGATTCACCCCTCCACTTT. Translation: CASSPGQGRDSPLHF. The V call is TRBV5-1, the J call TRBJ1-6; 9 positions match TRBD1. V gave up 4 bases and J gave up 8 bases; unmatched junction bases: 7. Germline V gene data show CDR1 as SGHRS and CDR2 as YFSETQ. The CDR3 runs to 15 residues.

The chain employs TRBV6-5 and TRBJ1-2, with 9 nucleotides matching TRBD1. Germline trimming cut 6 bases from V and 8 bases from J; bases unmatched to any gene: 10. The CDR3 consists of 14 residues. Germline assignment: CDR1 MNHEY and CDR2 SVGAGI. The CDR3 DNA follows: TGTGCCAGCAGGGCCCGGGACAGGGAGTCCGGCTACACCTTC. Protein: CASRARDRESGYTF.

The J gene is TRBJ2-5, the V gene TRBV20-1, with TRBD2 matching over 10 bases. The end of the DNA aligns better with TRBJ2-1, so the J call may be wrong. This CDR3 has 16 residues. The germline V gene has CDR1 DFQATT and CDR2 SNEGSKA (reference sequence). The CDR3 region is CSASGSGRTSYNEQFF. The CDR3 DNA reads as TGCAGTGCTAGTGGTAGCGGGAGGACCAGTTACAATGAGCAGTTCTTC.

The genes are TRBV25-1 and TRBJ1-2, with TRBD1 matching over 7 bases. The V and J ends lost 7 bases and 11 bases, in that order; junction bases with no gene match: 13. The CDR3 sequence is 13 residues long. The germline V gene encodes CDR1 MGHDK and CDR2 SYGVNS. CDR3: CASTPGQEGEYTF. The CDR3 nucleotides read TGTGCCAGCACTCCCGGACAGGAAGGGGAATACACCTTC.

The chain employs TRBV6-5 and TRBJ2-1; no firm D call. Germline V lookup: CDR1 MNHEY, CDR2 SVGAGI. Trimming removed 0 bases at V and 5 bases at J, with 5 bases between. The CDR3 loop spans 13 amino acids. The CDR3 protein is CASSYSRNNEQFF. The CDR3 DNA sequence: TGTGCCAGCAGTTACTCGAGAAACAATGAGCAGTTCTTC.

The CDR3 sequence is CASSLAGTSADTQYF. In nucleotides, the CDR3 is TGTGCCAGCAGTCTCGCCGGGACGAGCGCAGATACGCAGTATTTT. The V gene is TRBV12-3 or TRBV12-4, the J gene TRBJ2-3; D is perhaps TRBD1 or TRBD2 (5 bases each). The germline V and J ends were trimmed by 5 bases and 4 bases, with 16 bases remaining between them. CDR3 length: 15 amino acids.

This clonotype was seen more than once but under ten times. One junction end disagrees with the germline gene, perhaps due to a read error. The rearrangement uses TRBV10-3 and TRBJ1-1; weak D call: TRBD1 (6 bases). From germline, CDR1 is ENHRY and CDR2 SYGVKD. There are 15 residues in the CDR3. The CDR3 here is CAISELGRGDTEAFF. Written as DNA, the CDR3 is TGTGCCATCAGTGAACTGGGTCGGGGGGACACTGAAGCCTTCTTT.

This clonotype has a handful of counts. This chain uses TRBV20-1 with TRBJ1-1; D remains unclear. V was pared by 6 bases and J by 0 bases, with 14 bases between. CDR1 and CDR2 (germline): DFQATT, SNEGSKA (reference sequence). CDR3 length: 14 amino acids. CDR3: CSAPVDLMNTEAFF. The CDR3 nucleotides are TGCAGTGCCCCGGTGGACCTAATGAACACTGAAGCTTTCTTT.

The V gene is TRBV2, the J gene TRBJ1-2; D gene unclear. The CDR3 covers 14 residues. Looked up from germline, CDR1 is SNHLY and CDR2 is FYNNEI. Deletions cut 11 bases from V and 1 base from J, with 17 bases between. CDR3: CASKDRILNYGYTF. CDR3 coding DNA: TGTGCCTCTAAGGATAGAATTCTTAACTATGGCTACACCTTC.

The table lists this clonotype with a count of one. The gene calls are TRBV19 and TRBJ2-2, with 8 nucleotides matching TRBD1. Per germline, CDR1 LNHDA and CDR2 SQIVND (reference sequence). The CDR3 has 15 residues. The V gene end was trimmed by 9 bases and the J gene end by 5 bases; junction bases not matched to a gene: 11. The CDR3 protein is CASRRTGSETGELFF. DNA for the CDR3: TGTGCCAGCAGGAGGACAGGGAGTGAGACCGGGGAGCTGTTTTTT.

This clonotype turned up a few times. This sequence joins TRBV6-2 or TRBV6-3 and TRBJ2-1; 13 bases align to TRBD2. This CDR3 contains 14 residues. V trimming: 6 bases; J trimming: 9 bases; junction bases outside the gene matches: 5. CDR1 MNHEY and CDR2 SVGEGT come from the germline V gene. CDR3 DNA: TGTGCCAGCAGCCTACTAGCGGGAGGGCTTGAGCAGTTCTTC. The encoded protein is CASSLLAGGLEQFF.

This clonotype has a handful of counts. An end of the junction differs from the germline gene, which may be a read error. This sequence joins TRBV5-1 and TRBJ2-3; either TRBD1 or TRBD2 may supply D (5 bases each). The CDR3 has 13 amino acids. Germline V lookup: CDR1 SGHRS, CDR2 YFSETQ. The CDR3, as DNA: TGCGCCAGCAGATATTGGGGGTCTGATACGCGGTATTTT. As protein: CASRYWGSDTRYF.

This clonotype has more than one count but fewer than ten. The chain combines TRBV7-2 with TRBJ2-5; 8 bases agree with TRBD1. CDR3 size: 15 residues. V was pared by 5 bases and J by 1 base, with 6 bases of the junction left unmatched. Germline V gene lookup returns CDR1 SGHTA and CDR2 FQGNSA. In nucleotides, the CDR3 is TGTGCCAGCAGCCGGACAGGGCTGATCCAAGAGACCCAGTACTTC. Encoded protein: CASSRTGLIQETQYF.

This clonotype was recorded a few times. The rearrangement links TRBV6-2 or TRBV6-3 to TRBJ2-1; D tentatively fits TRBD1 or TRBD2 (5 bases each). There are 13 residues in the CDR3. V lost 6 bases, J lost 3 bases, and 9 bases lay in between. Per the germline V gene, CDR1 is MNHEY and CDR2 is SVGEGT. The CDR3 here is CASRRDHYNEQFF. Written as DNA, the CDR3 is TGTGCCAGCAGGAGGGACCACTACAATGAGCAGTTCTTC.

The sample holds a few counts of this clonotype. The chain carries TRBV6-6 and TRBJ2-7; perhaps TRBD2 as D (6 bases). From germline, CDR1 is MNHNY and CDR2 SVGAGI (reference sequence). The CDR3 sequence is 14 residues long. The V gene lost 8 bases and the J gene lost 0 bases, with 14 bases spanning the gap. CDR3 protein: CASGTGATSYEQYV. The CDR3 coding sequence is TGTGCCAGCGGGACGGGAGCTACCTCCTACGAGCAGTACGTC.

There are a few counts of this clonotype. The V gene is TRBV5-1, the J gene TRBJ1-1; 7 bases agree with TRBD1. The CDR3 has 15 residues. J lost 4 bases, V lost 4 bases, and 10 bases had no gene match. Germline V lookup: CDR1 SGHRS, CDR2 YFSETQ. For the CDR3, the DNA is TGCGCCAGCAGCGCAACGGGACAGTCGGGCACTGAAGCTTTCTTT. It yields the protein CASSATGQSGTEAFF.

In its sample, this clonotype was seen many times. The CDR3 nucleotides are TGTGCCATCTCAGGTCTATCAAGCACCTACGAGCAGTACTTC. Translation: CAISGLSSTYEQYF. The genes are TRBV28 and TRBJ2-7; D is unresolved. CDR1 is MDHEN, CDR2 SYDVKM, per germline. This CDR3 is 14 amino acids long. The V end was cut by 10 bases, the J end by 2 bases, with 18 bases between.

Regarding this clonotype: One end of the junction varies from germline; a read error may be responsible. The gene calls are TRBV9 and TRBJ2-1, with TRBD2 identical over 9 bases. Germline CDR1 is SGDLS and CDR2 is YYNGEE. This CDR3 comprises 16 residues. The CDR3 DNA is TGTGCCAGCAGCGTAGACGCGGGGGGGCTTTACAGTGAGCAGTTCTTC. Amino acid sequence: CASSVDAGGLYSEQFF. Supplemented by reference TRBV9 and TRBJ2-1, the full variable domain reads DSGVTQTPKHLITATGQRVTLRCSPRSGDLSVYWYQQSLDQGLQFLIQYYNGEERAKGNILERFSAQQFPDLHSELNLSSLELGDSALYFCASSVDAGGLYSEQFFGPGTRLTVL.

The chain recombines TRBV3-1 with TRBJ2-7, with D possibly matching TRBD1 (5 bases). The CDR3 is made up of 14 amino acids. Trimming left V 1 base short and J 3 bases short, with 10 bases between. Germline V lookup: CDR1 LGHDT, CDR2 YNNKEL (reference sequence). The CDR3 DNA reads TGTGCCAGCAGCCAAGTAGGGGTCCGCTACGAGCAGTACTTC. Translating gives CASSQVGVRYEQYF.

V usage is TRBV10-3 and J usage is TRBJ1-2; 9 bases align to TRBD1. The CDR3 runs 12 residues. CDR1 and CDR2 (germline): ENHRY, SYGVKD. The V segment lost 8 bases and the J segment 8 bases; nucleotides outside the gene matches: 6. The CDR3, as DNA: TGTGCCATCGGTCGGACAGGGGAAGGCTACACCTTC. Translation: CAIGRTGEGYTF.

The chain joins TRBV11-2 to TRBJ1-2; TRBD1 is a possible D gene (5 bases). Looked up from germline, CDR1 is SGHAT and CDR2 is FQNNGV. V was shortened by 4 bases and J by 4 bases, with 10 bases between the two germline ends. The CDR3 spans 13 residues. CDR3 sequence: CASSSGPGYGYTF. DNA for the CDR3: TGTGCCAGCAGCTCGGGGCCAGGCTATGGCTACACCTTC. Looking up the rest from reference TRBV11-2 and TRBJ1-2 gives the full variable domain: EAGVAQSPRYKIIEKRQSVAFWCNPISGHATLYWYQQILGQGPKLLIQFQNNGVVDDSQLPKDRFSAERLKGVDSTLKIQPAKLEDSAVYLCASSSGPGYGYTFGSGTRLTVV.

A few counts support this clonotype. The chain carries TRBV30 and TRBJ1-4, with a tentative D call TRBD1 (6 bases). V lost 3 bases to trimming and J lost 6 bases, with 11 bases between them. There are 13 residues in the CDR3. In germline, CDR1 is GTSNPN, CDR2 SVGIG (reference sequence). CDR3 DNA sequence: TGTGCCTGGAGCCACTCAGGGGATGAAAAACTGTTTTTT. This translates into CAWSHSGDEKLFF.

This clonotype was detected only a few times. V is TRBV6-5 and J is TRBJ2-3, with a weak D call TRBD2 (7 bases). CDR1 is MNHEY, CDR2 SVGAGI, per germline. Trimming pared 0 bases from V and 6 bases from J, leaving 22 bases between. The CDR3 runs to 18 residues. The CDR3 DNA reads TGTGCCAGCAGTTACTCCCAGGTGGGCGGGGGCCCCCCCGATACGCAGTATTTT. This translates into CASSYSQVGGGPPDTQYF.

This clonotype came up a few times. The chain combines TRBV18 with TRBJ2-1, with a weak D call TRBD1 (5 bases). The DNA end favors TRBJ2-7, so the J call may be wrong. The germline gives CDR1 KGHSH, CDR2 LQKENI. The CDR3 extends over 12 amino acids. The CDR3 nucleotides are TGTGCCAGCTCATTGCAGGGAACCGAGCAGTACGTC. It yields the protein CASSLQGTEQYV.

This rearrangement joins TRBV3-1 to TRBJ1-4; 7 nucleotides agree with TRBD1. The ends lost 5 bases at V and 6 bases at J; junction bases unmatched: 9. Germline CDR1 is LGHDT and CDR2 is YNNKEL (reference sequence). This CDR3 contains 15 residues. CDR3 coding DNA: TGTGCCAGCAGCTCCCAGACAGGGTGGGATGAAAAACTGTTTTTT. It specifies CASSSQTGWDEKLFF.

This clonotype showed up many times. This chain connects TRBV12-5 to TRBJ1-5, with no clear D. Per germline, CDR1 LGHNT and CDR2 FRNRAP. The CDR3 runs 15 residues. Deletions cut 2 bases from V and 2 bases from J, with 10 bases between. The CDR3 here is CASGLFSQGNQPQHF. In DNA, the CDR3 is TGTGCTAGTGGTTTGTTTTCTCAGGGCAATCAGCCCCAGCATTTT. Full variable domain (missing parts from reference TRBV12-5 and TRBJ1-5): DARVTQTPRHKVTEMGQEVTMRCQPILGHNTVFWYRQTMMQGLELLAYFRNRAPLDDSGMPKDRFSAEMPDATLATLKIQPSEPRDSAVYFCASGLFSQGNQPQHFGDGTRLSIL.

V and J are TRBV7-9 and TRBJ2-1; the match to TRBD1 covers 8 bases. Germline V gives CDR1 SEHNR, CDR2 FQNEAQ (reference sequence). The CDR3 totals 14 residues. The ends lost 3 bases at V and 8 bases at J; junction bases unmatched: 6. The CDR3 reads CASSLGQDVDEQFF. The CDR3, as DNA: TGTGCCAGCAGCTTGGGACAGGATGTCGATGAGCAGTTCTTC.

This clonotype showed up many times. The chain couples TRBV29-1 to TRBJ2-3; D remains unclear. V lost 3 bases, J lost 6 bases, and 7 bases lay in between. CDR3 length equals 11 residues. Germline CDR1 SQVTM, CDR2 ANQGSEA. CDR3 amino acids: CSVDRADTQYF. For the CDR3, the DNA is TGCAGCGTTGATCGCGCGGATACGCAGTATTTT.

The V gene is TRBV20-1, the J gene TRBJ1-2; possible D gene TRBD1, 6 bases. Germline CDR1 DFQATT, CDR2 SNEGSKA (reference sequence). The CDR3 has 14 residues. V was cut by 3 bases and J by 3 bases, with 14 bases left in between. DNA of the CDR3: TGCAGTGCTAGGTATACAGGGAATCACTATGGCTACACCTTC. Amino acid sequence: CSARYTGNHYGYTF.

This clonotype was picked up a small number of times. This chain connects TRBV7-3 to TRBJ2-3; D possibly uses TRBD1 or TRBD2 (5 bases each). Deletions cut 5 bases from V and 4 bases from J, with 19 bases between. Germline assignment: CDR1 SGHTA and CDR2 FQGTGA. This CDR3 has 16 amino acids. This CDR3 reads CASSLSGTEEADTQYF. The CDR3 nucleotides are TGTGCCAGCAGCCTTTCAGGGACCGAAGAAGCAGATACGCAGTATTTT.